These 18 T cell receptor beta chains were all obtained from the same sample, sequenced in a study of blood T cell repertoires in COVID-19. Sequenced by immunoSEQ multiplex PCR; TCRdb stores in-frame clones only, minus some. Among around 160,000 clones, over 75% were seen once, and the ten largest hold 8% to 13%. Input material: peripheral blood. These receptors were obtained from a man aged 55-75 years with active or convalescent COVID-19.

This chain joins TRBV5-1 and TRBJ2-7; D is perhaps TRBD1 (6 bases). Between the trimmed V and J ends, which lost 6 bases and 0 bases, there was a span of 13 bases. The CDR3 sequence is 14 residues long. Germline V lookup: CDR1 SGHRS, CDR2 YFSETQ. The CDR3 DNA reads TGCGCCAGCACCCTGACAGGTGCCTCCTACGAGCAGTACTTC. Its protein product is CASTLTGASYEQYF.

The CDR3 reads CASSYKRETEAFF. CDR3 bases: TGTGCCAGCAGTTATAAGCGGGAAACTGAAGCTTTCTTT. This chain links TRBV6-5 with TRBJ1-1, with unresolved D. Trimming stripped 3 bases from V and 5 bases from J, with 10 bases between. Germline CDR1 and CDR2: MNHEY and SVGAGI. The CDR3 spans 13 residues.

V usage is TRBV5-1 and J usage is TRBJ2-3; D is possibly TRBD2 (5 bases). The CDR3 spans 14 residues. Trimming removed 2 bases at V and 2 bases at J, with 9 bases between. Germline V gene lookup returns CDR1 SGHRS and CDR2 YFSETQ. For the CDR3, the DNA is TGCGCCAGCAGCTTAACTAGATACACAGATACGCAGTATTTT. This sequence encodes CASSLTRYTDTQYF.

The CDR3, as DNA: TGTGCCAGCAGTTTACTGCTGGCGGGTTACTCACCCCTCCACTTT. It translates to CASSLLLAGYSPLHF. The rearrangement joins TRBV27 to TRBJ1-6; no reliable D call. Per the germline V gene, CDR1 is MNHEY and CDR2 is SMNVEV (reference sequence). Trimming pared 2 bases from V and 10 bases from J, leaving 15 bases between. This CDR3 spans 15 amino acids.

V usage is TRBV23-1 and J usage is TRBJ2-5; no definite D call. TRBV23-1 is an ORF for which the function is uncertain. This CDR3 contains 17 residues. Trimming pared 1 base from V and 0 bases from J, leaving 15 bases between. The CDR3 DNA sequence: TGCGCCAGCAGTCAATTAGTTTCGAGGCGGAACCAAGAGACCCAGTACTTC. It encodes CASSQLVSRRNQETQYF.

The V gene is TRBV27, the J gene TRBJ1-3; TRBD1 is a possible D gene (5 bases). CDR1 is MNHEY and CDR2 is SMNVEV in the germline V gene (reference sequence). The CDR3 consists of 15 residues. V was shortened by 2 bases and J by 3 bases, with 11 bases between the two germline ends. CDR3 sequence (DNA): TGTGCCAGCAGTTTACGCCCGGGGGTTGGAAACACCATATATTTT. It is translated as CASSLRPGVGNTIYF.

J is TRBJ1-2 and V is TRBV15; 11 bases are shared with TRBD1. Germline trimming cut 3 bases from V and 2 bases from J; bases unmatched to any gene: 2. CDR1 is LNHNV and CDR2 is YYDKDF in the germline V gene (reference sequence). The CDR3 has 15 residues. This CDR3 is CATSRGQGGNYGYTF. The CDR3 bases are TGTGCCACCAGCAGGGGACAGGGGGGCAACTATGGCTACACCTTC.

This clone appeared a single time. The rearrangement uses TRBV7-8 and TRBJ2-1; D call uncertain. V was shortened by 5 bases and J by 10 bases, with 9 bases between the two germline ends. The CDR3 is 11 amino acids. Germline V CDR1 and CDR2: SGHVS, FQNEAQ. The CDR3 spells CASSQDLEQFF. As DNA, the CDR3 is TGTGCCAGCAGCCAAGACTTGGAGCAGTTCTTC. Supplemented by reference TRBV7-8 and TRBJ2-1, the full variable domain reads GAGVSQSPRYKVAKRGQDVALRCDPISGHVSLFWYQQALGQGPEFLTYFQNEAQLDKSGLPSDRFFAERPEGSVSTLKIQRTQQEDSAVYLCASSQDLEQFFGPGTRLTVL.

This rearrangement joins TRBV4-1 to TRBJ2-1; D unresolved. Germline lookup yields CDR1 MGHRA and CDR2 YSYEKL. There are 14 residues in the CDR3. V lost 4 bases, J lost 3 bases, and 10 bases lay in between. CDR3 loop: CASSPVADYNEQFF. The DNA of the CDR3 is TGCGCCAGCAGCCCCGTCGCAGACTACAATGAGCAGTTCTTC.

This chain uses TRBV7-2 with TRBJ2-5, with 14 bases lining up with TRBD2. The CDR3 covers 16 residues. Germline V gives CDR1 SGHTA, CDR2 FQGNSA. Trimming removed 5 bases from V and 6 bases from J; junction bases left unmatched: 8. The CDR3, as DNA: TGTGCCAGCAGCCTCCAGGGACTAGCGGGGGCCCAGACCCAGTACTTC. Translation: CASSLQGLAGAQTQYF.

The chain carries TRBV19 and TRBJ2-3; the match to TRBD2 covers 14 bases. The germline V gene has CDR1 LNHDA and CDR2 SQIVND (reference sequence). Trimming at V came to 6 bases and at J to 4 bases, leaving 9 bases not matched to a gene. This CDR3 spans 17 amino acids. CDR3 region: CASRRIGLAGGPDTQYF. In DNA, the CDR3 is TGTGCCAGTAGGAGAATCGGACTAGCGGGAGGACCAGATACGCAGTATTTT. Full variable domain (remainder filled in from reference TRBV19 and TRBJ2-3): DGGITQSPKYLFRKEGQNVTLSCEQNLNHDAMYWYRQDPGQGLRLIYYSQIVNDFQKGDIAEGYSVSREKKESFPLTVTSAQKNPTAFYLCASRRIGLAGGPDTQYFGPGTRLTVL.

The CDR3 nucleotides are TGTGCCACCCGACGGGGGGGCGGGGAGCTGTTTTTT. Its protein is CATRRGGGELFF. The chain recombines TRBV24-1 with TRBJ2-2, with 8 bases that match TRBD2. There are 12 residues in the CDR3. Trimming removed 9 bases from V and 7 bases from J; junction bases left unmatched: 3. The V gene's germline CDR1 is KGHDR and CDR2 SFDVKD.

V gene TRBV2 combines with J gene TRBJ1-5; 7 bases are shared with TRBD1. Trimming at V came to 8 bases and at J to 7 bases, leaving 8 bases not matched to a gene. Germline CDR1 and CDR2: SNHLY and FYNNEI. The CDR3 loop spans 13 amino acids. The CDR3 nucleotides read TGTGCCAGCGCCGAGGGGGCCCTCCAGCCCCAGCATTTT. Translated: CASAEGALQPQHF. The full variable domain, in which reference TRBV2 and TRBJ1-5 provide the parts outside the CDR3, is EPEVTQTPSHQVTQMGQEVILRCVPISNHLYFYWYRQILGQKVEFLVSFYNNEISEKSEIFDDQFSVERPDGSNFTLKIRSTKLEDSAMYFCASAEGALQPQHFGDGTRLSIL.

The chain uses TRBV19 and TRBJ1-2; D ambiguous. The CDR3 spans 17 residues. The V and J ends lost 8 bases and 5 bases respectively, with 27 bases between them. Germline V gene sequence: CDR1 LNHDA, CDR2 SQIVND (reference sequence). In DNA, the CDR3 is TGTGCCAGTTCCCTAGGAGTAGGCAGCGGACTTGGGTATGGCTACACCTTC. Translated: CASSLGVGSGLGYGYTF.

The CDR3 region is CSVGGGTSYEQYF. The CDR3 coding sequence is TGCAGCGTAGGGGGGGGTACCTCCTACGAGCAGTACTTC. V gene TRBV29-1 combines with J gene TRBJ2-7; D is possibly TRBD2 (7 bases). The CDR3 is 13 residues long. Germline CDR1 and CDR2: SQVTM and ANQGSEA. The ends were cut back, 6 bases at V and 0 bases at J, with 12 bases in the middle.

The CDR3 spells CASTGGPSVSGYNEQFF. DNA of the CDR3: TGTGCCAGCACGGGCGGTCCGAGCGTCAGCGGTTACAATGAGCAGTTCTTC. The rearrangement joins TRBV2 to TRBJ2-1, with D perhaps TRBD2 (5 bases). The CDR3 is 17 residues long. With 7 bases removed from V and 4 bases from J, the gap between germline ends came to 23 bases. Germline V gene lookup returns CDR1 SNHLY and CDR2 FYNNEI.

The gene calls are TRBV5-6 and TRBJ2-5, with 9 positions matching TRBD1. Germline V gene lookup returns CDR1 SGHDT and CDR2 YYEEEE. With 0 bases clipped from V and 5 bases from J, the junction kept 5 bases outside the gene matches. The CDR3 has 15 residues. CDR3: CASSLGGQGYETQYF. The CDR3 region has the DNA TGTGCCAGCAGCTTGGGAGGACAGGGGTACGAGACCCAGTACTTC.

The chain employs TRBV4-1 and TRBJ2-7; 7 bases fit TRBD1. The J segment lost 4 bases and the V segment lost 0 bases, leaving 9 bases of the junction unmatched. Germline V CDR1 and CDR2: MGHRA, YSYEKL. The CDR3 contains 16 residues. This chain's CDR3 is CASSQEATGFPYEQYF. The CDR3 region has the DNA TGCGCCAGCAGCCAAGAGGCGACAGGGTTTCCGTACGAGCAGTACTTC.